Listed below are T cell receptor beta chains from one sample, sequenced in a study of shared clonotypes between healthy human individuals. Only in-frame clones appear in the TCRdb table, and some are missing; sequencing was by immunoSEQ multiplex PCR. The sample carries around 1.9 million clones, 85% to 95% recorded once. Sequencing was done on a sample of naive CD8+ T cells from PBMCs. The receptors stem from a man in his late teens or twenties in good health. Some clones in this sample may be carry-over from other donors' samples. The CDR3 runs from the conserved cysteine through the conserved F or W. Fields, in order: V gene, D gene, clone size, CDR3 length, J gene, CDR3 DNA, CDR3 protein. D genes are given only for firm matches. The size entry is marked missing in some rows and otherwise reads once, few, many or a size class.

V gene: TRBV27
D gene: -
clone size: -
CDR3 length: 12
J gene: TRBJ2-2
CDR3 DNA: TGTGCCAGCAGTAAAAACACCGGGGAGCTGTTTTTT
CDR3 protein: CASSKNTGELFF

V gene: TRBV9
D gene: TRBD1
clone size: -
CDR3 length: 16
J gene: TRBJ2-1
CDR3 DNA: TGTGCCAGCAGCGATCCAAGTACAGGGGGCATCAATGAGCAGTTCTTC
CDR3 protein: CASSDPSTGGINEQFF

V gene: TRBV2
D gene: TRBD2
clone size: -
CDR3 length: 17
J gene: TRBJ2-7
CDR3 DNA: TGTGCCAGCAGTGAGGTTAGCGGGAGGGTTCCAACCTACGAGCAGTACTTC
CDR3 protein: CASSEVSGRVPTYEQYF

V gene: TRBV7-9
D gene: -
clone size: -
CDR3 length: 13
J gene: TRBJ2-7
CDR3 DNA: TGTGCCAGCACCGGGGGTTATACCTACGAGCAGTACTTC
CDR3 protein: CASTGGYTYEQYF

V gene: TRBV10-3
D gene: TRBD2
clone size: -
CDR3 length: 17
J gene: TRBJ2-1
CDR3 DNA: TGTGCCACCATGCGACTAGCGGGAGGTGGGGCATACAATGAGCAGTTCTTC
CDR3 protein: CATMRLAGGGAYNEQFF

V gene: TRBV7-2
D gene: -
clone size: -
CDR3 length: 14
J gene: TRBJ2-5
CDR3 DNA: TGTGCCAGCAGCTTAACCCATTGGGGGGAGACCCAGTACTTC
CDR3 protein: CASSLTHWGETQYF

V gene: TRBV5-4
D gene: -
clone size: -
CDR3 length: 13
J gene: TRBJ1-4
CDR3 DNA: TGTGCCAGCAGCTTGGGAGGGAACGAAAAACTGTTTTTT
CDR3 protein: CASSLGGNEKLFF

V gene: TRBV4-2
D gene: -
clone size: -
CDR3 length: 14
J gene: TRBJ1-3
CDR3 DNA: TGTGCCAGCAGCGCGGGGGATTCTGGAAACACCATATATTTT
CDR3 protein: CASSAGDSGNTIYF

V gene: TRBV27
D gene: TRBD2
clone size: -
CDR3 length: 16
J gene: TRBJ2-1
CDR3 DNA: TGTGCCAGCAGTCCAAACAAGCGGGAGTTCCACAATGAGCAGTTCTTC
CDR3 protein: CASSPNKREFHNEQFF

V gene: TRBV20-1
D gene: -
clone size: -
CDR3 length: 11
J gene: TRBJ2-7
CDR3 DNA: TGCAGTGTCGGGCGGGACGGCGAGCAGTACTTC
CDR3 protein: CSVGRDGEQYF

V gene: TRBV10-3
D gene: -
clone size: -
CDR3 length: 13
J gene: TRBJ1-5
CDR3 DNA: TGTGCCATTAGCGACGTAGACAATCAGCCCCAGCATTTT
CDR3 protein: CAISDVDNQPQHF

V gene: TRBV9
D gene: -
clone size: -
CDR3 length: 19
J gene: TRBJ2-3
CDR3 DNA: TGTGCCAGCAGCGTAGTACCGGGGGAGACTAGTGAGAACCCAGATACGCAGTATTTT
CDR3 protein: CASSVVPGETSENPDTQYF

V gene: TRBV5-6
D gene: TRBD2
clone size: -
CDR3 length: 15
J gene: TRBJ2-7
CDR3 DNA: TGTGCCAGCAGCTTATTCCCTAGCGGAGGCACCGAGCAGTACTTC
CDR3 protein: CASSLFPSGGTEQYF

V gene: TRBV7-9
D gene: -
clone size: -
CDR3 length: 15
J gene: TRBJ1-1
CDR3 DNA: TGTGCCAGCAGCCCATTAGGGATTGTGAACACTGAAGCTTTCTTT
CDR3 protein: CASSPLGIVNTEAFF

V gene: TRBV19
D gene: -
clone size: -
CDR3 length: 15
J gene: TRBJ1-1
CDR3 DNA: TGTGCCAGTAGTACAACGGCACACGGGAACACTGAAGCTTTCTTT
CDR3 protein: CASSTTAHGNTEAFF

V gene: TRBV15
D gene: -
clone size: -
CDR3 length: 16
J gene: TRBJ1-1
CDR3 DNA: TGTGCCACCAGCAGAGATTATGGGGGTTGGGACACTGAAGCTTTCTTT
CDR3 protein: CATSRDYGGWDTEAFF

V gene: TRBV9
D gene: -
clone size: -
CDR3 length: 15
J gene: TRBJ2-7
CDR3 DNA: TGTGCCAGCAGCGTCTCAGGCGAGAGCTCCTACGAGCAGTACTTC
CDR3 protein: CASSVSGESSYEQYF

V gene: TRBV6-6
D gene: -
clone size: -
CDR3 length: 14
J gene: TRBJ1-1
CDR3 DNA: TGTGCCAGCAGTGTGGACAATCGGGTAACTGAAGCTTTCTTT
CDR3 protein: CASSVDNRVTEAFF

V gene: TRBV27
D gene: -
clone size: -
CDR3 length: 15
J gene: TRBJ2-3
CDR3 DNA: TGTGCCAGCAGTTTATGGGAGAGGGGCACAGATACGCAGTATTTT
CDR3 protein: CASSLWERGTDTQYF

V gene: TRBV28
D gene: -
clone size: once
CDR3 length: 15
J gene: TRBJ2-3
CDR3 DNA: TGTGCCAGCAGCCCAACTCTAAGGGTAGCAGATACGCAGTATTTT
CDR3 protein: CASSPTLRVADTQYF

V gene: TRBV9
D gene: -
clone size: -
CDR3 length: 14
J gene: TRBJ1-1
CDR3 DNA: TGTGCCAGCAGCGTAGGTCCCTTAAACACTGAAGCTTTCTTT
CDR3 protein: CASSVGPLNTEAFF

V gene: TRBV6-6
D gene: -
clone size: once
CDR3 length: 13
J gene: TRBJ1-1
CDR3 DNA: TGTGCCTGCCGGACTGACGAAAACACTGAAGCTTTCTTT
CDR3 protein: CACRTDENTEAFF

V gene: TRBV7-9
D gene: TRBD1
clone size: once
CDR3 length: 17
J gene: TRBJ2-1
CDR3 DNA: TGTGCCAGCAGCTTGTTGGGCGGTCAGGGGGTCGACAATGAGCAGTTCTTC
CDR3 protein: CASSLLGGQGVDNEQFF

V gene: TRBV7-6
D gene: -
clone size: once
CDR3 length: 15
J gene: TRBJ2-6
CDR3 DNA: TGTGCCAGCAGCCCCGAGAGGGGTGGGGCCAACGTCCTGACTTTC
CDR3 protein: CASSPERGGANVLTF

V gene: TRBV19
D gene: -
clone size: -
CDR3 length: 16
J gene: TRBJ1-2
CDR3 DNA: TGTGCCAGTAGTCCTGTCCTTCGCCCGGGGGCTTATGGCTACACCTTC
CDR3 protein: CASSPVLRPGAYGYTF

V gene: TRBV5-5
D gene: -
clone size: once
CDR3 length: 14
J gene: TRBJ1-4
CDR3 DNA: TGTGCCAGCAGCTTGAGGGCGGGATATGAAAAACTGTTTTTT
CDR3 protein: CASSLRAGYEKLFF

V gene: TRBV7-8
D gene: -
clone size: -
CDR3 length: 15
J gene: TRBJ1-5
CDR3 DNA: TGTGCCAGCAGCTTAAACTTCGATAGCAATCAGCCCCAGCATTTT
CDR3 protein: CASSLNFDSNQPQHF

V gene: TRBV6-5
D gene: -
clone size: once
CDR3 length: 15
J gene: TRBJ2-7
CDR3 DNA: TGTGCCAGCAGTTACGGGCAGGGATGGGGCTACGAGCAGTACTTC
CDR3 protein: CASSYGQGWGYEQYF

V gene: TRBV27
D gene: -
clone size: once
CDR3 length: 13
J gene: TRBJ1-5
CDR3 DNA: TGTGCCAGCAGTTTACAGAGCAATCAGCCCCAGCATTTT
CDR3 protein: CASSLQSNQPQHF

V gene: TRBV28
D gene: TRBD2
clone size: -
CDR3 length: 15
J gene: TRBJ2-1
CDR3 DNA: TGTGCCAGCAGTTACGGGACTAGCGGCTACAATGAGCAGTTCTTC
CDR3 protein: CASSYGTSGYNEQFF

V gene: TRBV6-1
D gene: -
clone size: -
CDR3 length: 12
J gene: TRBJ2-2
CDR3 DNA: TGTGCCAGGGGGGGTGAGCTTTGGGAGCTGTTTTTT
CDR3 protein: CARGGELWELFF

V gene: TRBV19
D gene: -
clone size: few
CDR3 length: 12
J gene: TRBJ1-1
CDR3 DNA: TGTGCCAGTAGTATAAGGTACACTGAAGCTTTCTTT
CDR3 protein: CASSIRYTEAFF

V gene: TRBV27
D gene: -
clone size: -
CDR3 length: 17
J gene: TRBJ2-3
CDR3 DNA: TGTGCCAGCAGCATAGTCCTACGGGACCGATTCACAGATACGCAGTATTTT
CDR3 protein: CASSIVLRDRFTDTQYF

V gene: TRBV7-8
D gene: TRBD2
clone size: -
CDR3 length: 16
J gene: TRBJ2-1
CDR3 DNA: TGTGCCAGCAGCCGGCTGACTAGCGGGAGTCCCAATGAGCAGTTCTTC
CDR3 protein: CASSRLTSGSPNEQFF

V gene: TRBV27
D gene: -
clone size: -
CDR3 length: 16
J gene: TRBJ1-2
CDR3 DNA: TGTGCCAGCAGTTTAGCGGCGCGCCGACTTATGGATGGCTACACCTTC
CDR3 protein: CASSLAARRLMDGYTF

V gene: TRBV11-2
D gene: TRBD1
clone size: -
CDR3 length: 15
J gene: TRBJ2-5
CDR3 DNA: TGTGCCAGCAGCGGGACAGGGGGCCCCAAAGAGACCCAGTACTTC
CDR3 protein: CASSGTGGPKETQYF

V gene: TRBV28
D gene: -
clone size: -
CDR3 length: 12
J gene: TRBJ1-1
CDR3 DNA: TGTGCCAGCAACCGGGGAGGGATGGAAGCTTTCTTT
CDR3 protein: CASNRGGMEAFF

V gene: TRBV27
D gene: -
clone size: -
CDR3 length: 13
J gene: TRBJ1-1
CDR3 DNA: TGTGCCAGCAGTTTAATGGCGAACACTGAAGCTTTCTTT
CDR3 protein: CASSLMANTEAFF

V gene: TRBV7-9
D gene: TRBD1
clone size: -
CDR3 length: 13
J gene: TRBJ1-2
CDR3 DNA: TGTGCCAGCAGCGCACAGGGGCTCTATGGCTACACCTTC
CDR3 protein: CASSAQGLYGYTF

V gene: TRBV5-1
D gene: -
clone size: -
CDR3 length: 12
J gene: TRBJ2-2
CDR3 DNA: TGCGCCAGCAGCGCGGAGCCCGGGGAGCTGTTTTTT
CDR3 protein: CASSAEPGELFF

V gene: TRBV28
D gene: -
clone size: -
CDR3 length: 14
J gene: TRBJ1-5
CDR3 DNA: TGTGCCAGCAGTTTAGGGCAGGGCTATCAGCCCCAGCATTTT
CDR3 protein: CASSLGQGYQPQHF

V gene: TRBV5-4
D gene: -
clone size: -
CDR3 length: 14
J gene: TRBJ2-1
CDR3 DNA: TGTGCCAGCAGCTTGGATCAGGGTGGGAATGAGCAGTTCTTC
CDR3 protein: CASSLDQGGNEQFF

V gene: TRBV29-1
D gene: TRBD2
clone size: -
CDR3 length: 13
J gene: TRBJ2-7
CDR3 DNA: TGCAGCGCCCAACGCGGGGGGCTGTACGAGCAGTACTTC
CDR3 protein: CSAQRGGLYEQYF

V gene: TRBV25-1
D gene: -
clone size: -
CDR3 length: 10
J gene: TRBJ2-2
CDR3 DNA: TGTGCCAGCATGGCCGGGGAGCTGTTTTTT
CDR3 protein: CASMAGELFF

V gene: TRBV30
D gene: -
clone size: -
CDR3 length: 12
J gene: TRBJ1-1
CDR3 DNA: TGTGCCTGTTGGGGGGCCCGCACTGAAGCTTTCTTT
CDR3 protein: CACWGARTEAFF

V gene: TRBV27
D gene: TRBD2
clone size: -
CDR3 length: 13
J gene: TRBJ2-7
CDR3 DNA: TGTGCCAGCAGTTTATTGGGGGGGTACGAGCAGTACTTC
CDR3 protein: CASSLLGGYEQYF

V gene: TRBV27
D gene: TRBD2
clone size: -
CDR3 length: 15
J gene: TRBJ2-5
CDR3 DNA: TGTGCCAGCAGACGCCTAGCGGGAGGCCCAGAGACCCAGTACTTC
CDR3 protein: CASRRLAGGPETQYF

V gene: TRBV28
D gene: TRBD2
clone size: -
CDR3 length: 17
J gene: TRBJ2-2
CDR3 DNA: TGTGCCAGCAGCTTCCGCGCGGGAGGGGAGGGAACCGGGGAGCTGTTTTTT
CDR3 protein: CASSFRAGGEGTGELFF

V gene: TRBV5-8
D gene: -
clone size: -
CDR3 length: 13
J gene: TRBJ2-4
CDR3 DNA: TGTGCCAGCAGCTTGGGGATTCGGGACCGGGGGTACTTC
CDR3 protein: CASSLGIRDRGYF